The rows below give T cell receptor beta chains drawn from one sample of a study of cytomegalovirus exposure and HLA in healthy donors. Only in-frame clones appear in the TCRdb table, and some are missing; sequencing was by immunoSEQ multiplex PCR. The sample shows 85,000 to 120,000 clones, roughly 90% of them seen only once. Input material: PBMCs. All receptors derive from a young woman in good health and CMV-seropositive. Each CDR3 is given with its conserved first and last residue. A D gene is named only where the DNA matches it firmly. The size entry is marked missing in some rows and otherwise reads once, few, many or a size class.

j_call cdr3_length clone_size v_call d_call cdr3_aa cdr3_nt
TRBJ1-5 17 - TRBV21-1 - CASSKDEGQGQGQPQHF TGTGCCAGCAGCAAAGATGAGGGACAGGGGCAGGGACAGCCCCAGCATTTT
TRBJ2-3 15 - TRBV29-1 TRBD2 CSVLQRGAPTDTQYF TGCAGCGTCCTCCAGCGGGGGGCCCCCACAGATACGCAGTATTTT
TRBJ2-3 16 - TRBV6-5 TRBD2 CASSYRVAGGQNTQYF TGTGCCAGCAGTTACAGGGTAGCGGGGGGCCAAAATACGCAGTATTTT
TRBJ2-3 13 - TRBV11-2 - CASSATPVDTQYF TGTGCCAGCAGCGCTACTCCGGTCGATACGCAGTATTTT
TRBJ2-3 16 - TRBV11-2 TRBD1 CASSLDLTGLTDTQYF TGTGCCAGCAGCTTGGACCTGACAGGGCTCACAGATACGCAGTATTTT
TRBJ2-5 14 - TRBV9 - CASTGGLGEETQYF TGTGCCAGCACAGGGGGACTAGGAGAGGAGACCCAGTACTTC
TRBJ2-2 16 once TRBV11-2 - CASSLEGGRGTGELFF TGTGCCAGCAGCTTAGAGGGGGGGCGAGGCACCGGGGAGCTGTTTTTT
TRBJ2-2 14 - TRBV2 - CASSETGFTGELFF TGTGCCAGCAGTGAAACAGGGTTCACCGGGGAGCTGTTTTTT
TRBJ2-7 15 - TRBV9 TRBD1 CASSASGTGNYEQYF TGTGCCAGCAGCGCTTCCGGGACAGGGAACTACGAGCAGTACTTC
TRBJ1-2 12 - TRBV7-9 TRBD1 CASSTGDYGYTF TGTGCCAGCAGTACAGGGGACTATGGCTACACCTTC
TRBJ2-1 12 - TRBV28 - CASSLVVEEQFF TGTGCCAGCAGTTTGGTAGTGGAGGAGCAGTTCTTC
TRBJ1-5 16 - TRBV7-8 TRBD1 CASSLSGQGGRQPQHF TGTGCCAGCAGCTTGTCGGGACAGGGTGGTCGGCAGCCCCAGCATTTT
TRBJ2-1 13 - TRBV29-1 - CSVAAGDYNEQFF TGCAGCGTGGCGGCAGGGGACTACAATGAGCAGTTCTTC
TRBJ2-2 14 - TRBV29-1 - CSVSGPANTGELFF TGCAGCGTTAGCGGGCCTGCGAACACCGGGGAGCTGTTTTTT
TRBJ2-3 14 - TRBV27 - CATSRVTGTDTQYF TGTGCCACCTCCCGGGTGACGGGTACAGATACGCAGTATTTT
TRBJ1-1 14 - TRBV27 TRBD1 CASTEGALGTEAFF TGTGCCAGTACAGAGGGGGCATTAGGAACTGAAGCTTTCTTT
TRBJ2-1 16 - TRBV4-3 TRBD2 CASSQDRASGANEQFF TGCGCCAGCAGCCAAGATCGGGCTAGCGGGGCGAATGAGCAGTTCTTC
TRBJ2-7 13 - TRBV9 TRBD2 CASSVSSGEEQYF TGTGCCAGCAGCGTATCTAGCGGGGAGGAGCAGTACTTC
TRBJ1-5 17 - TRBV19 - CASSIRGATYGDQPQHF TGTGCCAGTAGTATTCGGGGGGCAACGTATGGCGATCAGCCCCAGCATTTT
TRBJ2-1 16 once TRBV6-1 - CASSDIRLQGGNEQFF TGTGCCAGCAGTGACATTCGGCTACAGGGCGGCAATGAGCAGTTCTTC
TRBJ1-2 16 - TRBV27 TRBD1 CASSDQGQLANYGYTF TGTGCCAGCAGTGACCAGGGACAGTTAGCTAACTATGGCTACACCTTC
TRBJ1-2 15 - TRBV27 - CASSSVGTSNYGYTF TGTGCCAGCAGTTCCGTGGGGACATCAAACTATGGCTACACCTTC
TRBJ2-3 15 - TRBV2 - CASSPGGTATDTQYF TGTGCCAGCAGCCCGGGGGGGACAGCCACAGATACGCAGTATTTT
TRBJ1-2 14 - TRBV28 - CASSLAGASYGYTF TGTGCCAGCAGTTTAGCGGGGGCTTCGTATGGCTACACCTTC
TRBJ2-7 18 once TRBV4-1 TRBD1 CASSQEVGDRAQGYEQYF TGCGCCAGCAGCCAAGAGGTAGGGGACAGGGCCCAGGGCTACGAGCAGTACTTC
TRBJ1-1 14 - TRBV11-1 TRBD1 CASSPGQGNTEAFF TGTGCCAGCAGCCCTGGACAGGGGAACACTGAAGCTTTCTTT
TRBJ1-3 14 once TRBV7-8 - CASSLYRDGNTIYF TGTGCCAGCAGCTTATACAGGGATGGAAACACCATATATTTT
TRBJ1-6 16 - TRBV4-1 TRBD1 CASSHTTGAGNSPLHF TGCGCCAGCAGCCATACGACAGGGGCTGGTAATTCACCCCTCCACTTT
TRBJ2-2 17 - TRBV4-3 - CASSQGRKGWDTGELFF TGCGCCAGCAGCCAAGGGAGGAAGGGCTGGGACACCGGGGAGCTGTTTTTT
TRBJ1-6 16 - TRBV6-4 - CASSDSTDRRLSPLHF TGTGCCAGCAGTGACTCGACCGACAGGCGGCTTTCACCCCTCCACTTT
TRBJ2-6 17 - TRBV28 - CASSPPQGTAGANVLTF TGTGCCAGCAGCCCTCCACAGGGTACTGCGGGGGCCAACGTCCTGACTTTC
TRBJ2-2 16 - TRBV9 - CASSVASRGDTGELFF TGTGCCAGCAGCGTAGCGTCGCGGGGTGACACCGGGGAGCTGTTTTTT
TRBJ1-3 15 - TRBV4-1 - CASSQSWGGGNTIYF TGCGCCAGCAGCCAAAGTTGGGGGGGAGGAAACACCATATATTTT